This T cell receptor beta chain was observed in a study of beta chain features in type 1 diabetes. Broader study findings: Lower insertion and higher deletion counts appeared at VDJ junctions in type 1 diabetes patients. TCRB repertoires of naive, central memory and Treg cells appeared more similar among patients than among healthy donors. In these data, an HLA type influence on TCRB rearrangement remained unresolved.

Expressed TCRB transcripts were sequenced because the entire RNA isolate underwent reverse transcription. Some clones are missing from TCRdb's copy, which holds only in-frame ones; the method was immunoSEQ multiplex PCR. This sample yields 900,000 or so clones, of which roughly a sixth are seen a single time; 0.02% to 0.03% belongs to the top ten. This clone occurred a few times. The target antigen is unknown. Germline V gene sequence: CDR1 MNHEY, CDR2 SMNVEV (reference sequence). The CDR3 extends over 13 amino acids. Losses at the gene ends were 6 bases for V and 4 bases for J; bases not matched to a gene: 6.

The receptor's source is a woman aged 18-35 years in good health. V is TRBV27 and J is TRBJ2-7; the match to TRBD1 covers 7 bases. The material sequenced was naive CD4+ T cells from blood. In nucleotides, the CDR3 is TGTGCCAGCAGCCGGACAGGCAAGTACGAGCAGTACTTC. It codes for CASSRTGKYEQYF.